This T cell receptor beta chain stems from a study of shared clonotypes between healthy human individuals. This CDR3 has 17 residues. CD45RO negativity and positive selection for CCR7 defined naive CD8 cells, a population that excluded terminally differentiated effector memory CD45RA+ cells. Splitting of each subset's genomic DNA was done evenly across several immunoSEQ plates. Assay used: immunoSEQ multiplex PCR; TCRdb lists only in-frame clones, some missing. Of approximately 2,200,000 clones in the sample, 90% to 95% were seen once. This TCR came from a young man in good health. Some clones in this sample may be carry-over from other donors' samples. The chain employs TRBV21-1 and TRBJ2-6; TRBD1 reflects the table's D call only, with no check against the DNA. TRBV21-1 is listed as a pseudogene. Sequencing was done on a sample of naive CD8+ T cells from PBMCs. The CDR3 sequence: CASSRYLQQSRANVLTF. In DNA form, the CDR3 reads TGTGCCAGCAGCCGTTATTTACAACAAAGTCGGGCCAACGTCCTGACTTTC.